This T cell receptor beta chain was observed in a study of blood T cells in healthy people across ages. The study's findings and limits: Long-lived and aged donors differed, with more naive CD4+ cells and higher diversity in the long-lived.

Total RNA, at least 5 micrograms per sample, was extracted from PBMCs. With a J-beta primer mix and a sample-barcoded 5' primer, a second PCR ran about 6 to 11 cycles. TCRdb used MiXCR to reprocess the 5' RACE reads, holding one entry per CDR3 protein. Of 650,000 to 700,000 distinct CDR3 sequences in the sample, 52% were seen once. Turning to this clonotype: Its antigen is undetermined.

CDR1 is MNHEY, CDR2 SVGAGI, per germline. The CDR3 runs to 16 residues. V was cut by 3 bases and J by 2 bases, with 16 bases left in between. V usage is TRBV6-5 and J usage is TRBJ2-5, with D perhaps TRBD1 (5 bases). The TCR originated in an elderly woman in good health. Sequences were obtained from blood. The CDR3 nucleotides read TGTGCCAGCAGTTATTCTTTTGGGGCTAGTCAAGAGACCCAGTACTTC. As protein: CASSYSFGASQETQYF.